The clone carrying this T cell receptor (beta chain) was detected only once. Antigen: not known. These data originate in a study of CD8 T cells in Susac syndrome. Overall study context: Patients with Susac syndrome who were sequenced included more than five with active disease and 8 or 9 in remission.

The CDR3 runs to 14 residues. V was pared by 7 bases and J by 4 bases, with 9 bases of the junction left unmatched. Germline assignment: CDR1 ENHRY and CDR2 SYGVKD. Whole-study findings and limits: Clonal expansion was absent from the CD4+ T cell repertoires in Susac syndrome.

Reverse transcription of about 0.5 to 1 ug RNA was carried out with random hexamers. TCRdb independently ran MiXCR on the immunoSEQ multiplex PCR reads; one entry per CDR3 protein. The sample gives about 180,000 distinct CDR3 sequences, 85% to 95% of which show up once; 0.09% to 0.1% is in the top ten. The chain combines TRBV10-3 with TRBJ1-1, with TRBD1 matching 7 bases. Sequencing input: CD4+ T cells from PBMCs. The clonotype was recovered from a human donor with Susac syndrome. CDR3 sequence (DNA): TGTGCCATCACTCTTACAGGGGAGGGCACTGAAGCTTTCTTT. It translates to CAITLTGEGTEAFF.